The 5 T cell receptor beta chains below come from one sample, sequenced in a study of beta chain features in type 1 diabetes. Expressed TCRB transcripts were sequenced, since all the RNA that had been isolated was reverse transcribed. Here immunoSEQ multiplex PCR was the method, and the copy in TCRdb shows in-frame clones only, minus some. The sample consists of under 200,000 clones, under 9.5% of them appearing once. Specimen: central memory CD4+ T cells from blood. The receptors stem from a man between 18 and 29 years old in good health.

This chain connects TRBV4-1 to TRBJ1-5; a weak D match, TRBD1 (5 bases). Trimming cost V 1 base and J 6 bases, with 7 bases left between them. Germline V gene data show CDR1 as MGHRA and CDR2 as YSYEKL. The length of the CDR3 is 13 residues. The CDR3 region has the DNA TGCGCCAGCAGCCAAGCGGGGGGTCAGCCCCAGCATTTT. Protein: CASSQAGGQPQHF.

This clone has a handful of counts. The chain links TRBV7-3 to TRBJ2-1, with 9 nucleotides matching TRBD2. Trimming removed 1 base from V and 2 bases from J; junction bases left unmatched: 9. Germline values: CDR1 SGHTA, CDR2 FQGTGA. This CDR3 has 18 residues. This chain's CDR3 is CASSLSGSGGRAYNEQFF. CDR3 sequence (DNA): TGTGCCAGCAGCTTAAGTGGTTCGGGCGGGAGGGCCTACAATGAGCAGTTCTTC.

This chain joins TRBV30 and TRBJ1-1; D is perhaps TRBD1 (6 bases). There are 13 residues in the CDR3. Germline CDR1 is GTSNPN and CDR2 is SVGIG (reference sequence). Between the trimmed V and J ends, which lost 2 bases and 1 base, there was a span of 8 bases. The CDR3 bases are TGTGCCTGGAGTAGGGGGGGGAACACTGAAGCTTTCTTT. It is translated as CAWSRGGNTEAFF.

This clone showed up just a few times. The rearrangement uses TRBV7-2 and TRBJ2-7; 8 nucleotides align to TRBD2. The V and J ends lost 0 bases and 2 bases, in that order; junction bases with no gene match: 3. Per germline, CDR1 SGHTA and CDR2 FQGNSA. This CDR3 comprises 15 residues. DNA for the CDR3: TGTGCCAGCAGCTTAGCCGGCGGGGGGCCCTACGAGCAGTACTTC. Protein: CASSLAGGGPYEQYF.

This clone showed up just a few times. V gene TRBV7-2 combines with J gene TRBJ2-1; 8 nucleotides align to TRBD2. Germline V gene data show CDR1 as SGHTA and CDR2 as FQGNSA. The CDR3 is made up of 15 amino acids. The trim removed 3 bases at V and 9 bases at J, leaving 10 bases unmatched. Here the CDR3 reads CASSFPAAGGSEQFF. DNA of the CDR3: TGTGCCAGCAGCTTCCCGGCGGCGGGAGGAAGTGAGCAGTTCTTC.